These 22 T cell receptor beta chains were all obtained from the same sample, sequenced in a study of cytomegalovirus exposure and HLA in healthy donors. Both 60 Vbeta primers and 13 Jbeta primers went into the PCR. Sequencing was performed with immunoSEQ multiplex PCR; in TCRdb, only in-frame clones are kept and a portion is missing. The sample consists of about 130,000 clones, 82% of them appearing once. The sample comprised PBMCs. The receptor source for this set is a boy aged 2 to 9 in good health and CMV-seronegative.

V gene TRBV6-6 combines with J gene TRBJ2-5; TRBD1 matches at 7 bases. Matching the DNA end better, TRBJ2-7 makes the J call doubtful. The length of the CDR3 is 14 residues. In germline, CDR1 is MNHNY, CDR2 SVGAGI (reference sequence). CDR3 sequence: CASRAVRDSYEQYF. In DNA form, the CDR3 reads TGTGCCAGCAGAGCCGTCCGGGACAGCTACGAGCAGTACTTC.

CDR3 nucleotide sequence: TGTGCCAGCAGCTCATCATTGAGTGGCTACACCTTC. Translated, it gives CASSSSLSGYTF. The V and J genes are TRBV5-4 and TRBJ1-2; D is unresolved. The CDR3 sequence is 12 residues long. Trimming stripped 3 bases from V and 7 bases from J, with 10 bases between. Germline V gene data show CDR1 as SGHNT and CDR2 as YYREEE (reference sequence). Full variable domain (remainder filled in from reference TRBV5-4 and TRBJ1-2): ETGVTQSPTHLIKTRGQQVTLRCSSQSGHNTVSWYQQALGQGPQFIFQYYREEENGRGNFPPRFSGLQFPNYSSELNVNALELDDSALYLCASSSSLSGYTFGSGTRLTVV.

The chain recombines TRBV7-9 with TRBJ2-7; D gene ambiguous. V was trimmed by 1 base and J by 2 bases, leaving 6 bases between them. In germline, CDR1 is SEHNR, CDR2 FQNEAQ (reference sequence). This CDR3 contains 13 residues. The CDR3 sequence is CASSLVAAYEQYF. CDR3 in DNA: TGTGCCAGCAGCTTAGTTGCAGCCTACGAGCAGTACTTC.

V gene TRBV10-3 combines with J gene TRBJ1-2; tentative D call: TRBD1 (5 bases). The CDR3 sequence is 12 residues long. Trimming shortened V by 6 bases and J by 6 bases, and 11 bases separated the two germline ends. Per the germline V gene, CDR1 is ENHRY and CDR2 is SYGVKD. The DNA of the CDR3 is TGTGCCATCAGCCAGGGTAAGAATGGCTACACCTTC. Its protein is CAISQGKNGYTF.

This rearrangement joins TRBV6-5 to TRBJ1-2, with D hard to call. This CDR3 spans 14 amino acids. Deletions cut 0 bases from V and 8 bases from J, with 13 bases between. The V gene's germline CDR1 is MNHEY and CDR2 SVGAGI. The CDR3 DNA reads as TGTGCCAGCAGTTACTCAGACAATATTTCAGGCTACACCTTC. Its protein is CASSYSDNISGYTF.

The J gene is TRBJ2-1, the V gene TRBV10-3, with 10 bases identical to TRBD1. This CDR3 spans 18 amino acids. CDR1 and CDR2 from the germline V gene are ENHRY and SYGVKD. The trim removed 4 bases at V and 10 bases at J, leaving 19 bases unmatched. The CDR3 DNA is TGTGCCATCAGTGGTGGGCCCGTTAAGGACAGGGGGGTTTTCGAGCAGTTCTTC. Protein sequence: CAISGGPVKDRGVFEQFF.

This chain joins TRBV6-1 and TRBJ1-5, with a weak D call TRBD1 (6 bases). The CDR3 spans 14 residues. Trimming cost V 3 bases and J 4 bases, with 10 bases left between them. Germline V lookup: CDR1 MNHNS, CDR2 SASEGT. The CDR3 DNA reads TGTGCCAGCAGTGACAGGGGCTCTAATCAGCCCCAGCATTTT. Its translation: CASSDRGSNQPQHF.

This chain joins TRBV4-3 and TRBJ1-2, with D uncertain. The V end lost 0 bases, the J end lost 5 bases, and 7 bases lay between the germline ends. CDR1 LGHNA and CDR2 YSLEER come from the germline V gene. The CDR3 totals 13 residues. The CDR3, as DNA: TGCGCCAGCAGCCAAGAGCTCGGGTATGGCTACACCTTC. Translating gives CASSQELGYGYTF.

The genes are TRBV30 and TRBJ1-1; D is uncertain. The ends were cut back, 0 bases at V and 1 base at J, with 6 bases in the middle. CDR3 size: 13 residues. The V gene's germline CDR1 is GTSNPN and CDR2 SVGIG (reference sequence). The CDR3 DNA follows: TGTGCCTGGAGTGTACTCGGGAACACTGAAGCTTTCTTT. Its translation: CAWSVLGNTEAFF.

The rearrangement uses TRBV6-1 and TRBJ1-2; D gene ambiguous. Trimming pared 2 bases from V and 4 bases from J, leaving 14 bases between. In germline, CDR1 is MNHNS, CDR2 SASEGT. The CDR3 sequence is 15 residues long. This CDR3 is CASSESQVILYGYTF. The CDR3 coding sequence is TGTGCCAGCAGTGAATCCCAGGTTATCCTCTATGGCTACACCTTC.

J is TRBJ2-7 and V is TRBV27; 7 nucleotides line up with TRBD1. Looked up from germline, CDR1 is MNHEY and CDR2 is SMNVEV (reference sequence). This CDR3 is 17 amino acids long. Losses at the gene ends were 4 bases for V and 1 base for J; bases not matched to a gene: 13. The CDR3 sequence is CASSSMEDRWASYEQYV. The CDR3 DNA sequence: TGTGCCAGCAGTTCTATGGAGGACAGGTGGGCATCCTACGAGCAGTACGTC.

V gene TRBV5-1 combines with J gene TRBJ2-7, with TRBD1 matching over 7 bases. V lost 9 bases, J lost 6 bases, and 12 bases stayed unmatched. This CDR3 is 13 amino acids long. Germline CDR1 and CDR2: SGHRS and YFSETQ. The CDR3 sequence: CATLQTAGGEQYV. CDR3 coding DNA: TGCGCCACCTTACAAACGGCAGGGGGCGAGCAGTACGTC.

The V call is TRBV5-8, the J call TRBJ2-7; no reliable D call. The CDR3 runs 12 residues. Germline CDR1 and CDR2: SGHTS and YDEGEE. V dropped 1 base and J dropped 5 bases, with 7 bases sitting between them. CDR3: CASSLQFNEQYF. In nucleotides, the CDR3 is TGTGCCAGCAGCTTGCAGTTTAACGAGCAGTACTTC.

J is TRBJ2-1 and V is TRBV14; no clear D. The CDR3 runs to 17 residues. Germline-derived CDR1 and CDR2 are SGHDN and FVKESK. Trimming cost V 0 bases and J 5 bases, with 17 bases left between them. This CDR3 reads CASSQDEQAPGNNEQFF. CDR3 nucleotides: TGTGCCAGCAGCCAAGATGAGCAGGCACCAGGTAACAATGAGCAGTTCTTC. Filled out from reference TRBV14 and TRBJ2-1, the complete variable domain reads EAGVTQFPSHSVIEKGQTVTLRCDPISGHDNLYWYRRVMGKEIKFLLHFVKESKQDESGMPNNRFLAERTGGTYSTLKVQPAELEDSGVYFCASSQDEQAPGNNEQFFGPGTRLTVL.

The V and J genes are TRBV6-5 and TRBJ2-1; no firm D call. Germline V CDR1 and CDR2: MNHEY, SVGAGI. This CDR3 is 12 amino acids long. V lost 6 bases to trimming and J lost 5 bases, with 8 bases between them. CDR3 loop: CASSRPDNEQFF. The DNA of the CDR3 is TGTGCCAGCAGCCGCCCAGACAATGAGCAGTTCTTC.

The genes are TRBV10-3 and TRBJ2-1; TRBD1 matches at 9 bases. CDR3 length: 15 residues. V lost 3 bases to trimming and J lost 8 bases; unmatched junction nucleotides: 8. Germline V gene data show CDR1 as ENHRY and CDR2 as SYGVKD. CDR3 amino acids: CAISEGKRTGDEQFF. The CDR3 region has the DNA TGTGCCATCAGTGAAGGGAAGCGGACAGGGGATGAGCAGTTCTTC.

This sequence joins TRBV7-2 and TRBJ2-3; 8 nucleotides line up with TRBD1. Trimming cost V 5 bases and J 0 bases; bases outside gene matches: 10. This CDR3 region has 17 residues. Germline CDR1 SGHTA, CDR2 FQGNSA. The CDR3 loop is CASSRPTTGASTDTQYF. In DNA form, the CDR3 reads TGTGCCAGCAGCCGCCCAACGACAGGGGCTAGCACAGATACGCAGTATTTT.

CDR3 sequence (DNA): TGTGCCAGCAGTTACGGGGGGGCGAATGAGCAGTTCTTC. It yields the protein CASSYGGANEQFF. The V call is TRBV6-5, the J call TRBJ2-1, with D perhaps TRBD2 (7 bases). The V end lost 2 bases, the J end lost 7 bases, and 9 bases lay between the germline ends. The CDR3 is 13 residues long. Looked up from germline, CDR1 is MNHEY and CDR2 is SVGAGI.

This clone was seen a handful of times. The chain links TRBV5-1 to TRBJ1-2; no definite D call. Deletions cut 4 bases from V and 4 bases from J, with 11 bases between. This CDR3 region has 13 residues. CDR1 and CDR2 from the germline V gene are SGHRS and YFSETQ. CDR3 coding DNA: TGCGCCAGCAGCCCCCACCGGAGCTATGGCTACACCTTC. It translates to CASSPHRSYGYTF.

The chain has TRBV7-8 and TRBJ2-1; D unresolved. V lost 5 bases to trimming and J lost 3 bases, with 14 bases between them. The CDR3 sequence is 15 residues long. Per the germline V gene, CDR1 is SGHVS and CDR2 is FQNEAQ. The CDR3 here is CASSPRRVGYNEQFF. CDR3 DNA sequence: TGTGCCAGCAGCCCCCGACGGGTGGGCTACAATGAGCAGTTCTTC.

This rearrangement joins TRBV5-1 to TRBJ1-2, with D perhaps TRBD1 (6 bases). This CDR3 contains 13 residues. Germline V gives CDR1 SGHRS, CDR2 YFSETQ. With 0 bases removed from V and 6 bases from J, the gap between germline ends came to 9 bases. This CDR3 is CASSLVQGNGYTF. CDR3 in DNA: TGCGCCAGCAGCTTGGTACAGGGTAATGGCTACACCTTC.

V gene TRBV15 combines with J gene TRBJ2-6; maybe TRBD2 (5 bases). V lost 6 bases and J 2 bases, leaving 20 bases between the germline ends. Germline loops: CDR1 LNHNV, CDR2 YYDKDF (reference sequence). This CDR3 is built from 18 residues. CDR3 residues: CATRPTGAYGAGANVLTF. The CDR3 DNA reads as TGTGCCACCAGACCTACCGGAGCCTACGGGGCTGGGGCCAACGTCCTGACTTTC.